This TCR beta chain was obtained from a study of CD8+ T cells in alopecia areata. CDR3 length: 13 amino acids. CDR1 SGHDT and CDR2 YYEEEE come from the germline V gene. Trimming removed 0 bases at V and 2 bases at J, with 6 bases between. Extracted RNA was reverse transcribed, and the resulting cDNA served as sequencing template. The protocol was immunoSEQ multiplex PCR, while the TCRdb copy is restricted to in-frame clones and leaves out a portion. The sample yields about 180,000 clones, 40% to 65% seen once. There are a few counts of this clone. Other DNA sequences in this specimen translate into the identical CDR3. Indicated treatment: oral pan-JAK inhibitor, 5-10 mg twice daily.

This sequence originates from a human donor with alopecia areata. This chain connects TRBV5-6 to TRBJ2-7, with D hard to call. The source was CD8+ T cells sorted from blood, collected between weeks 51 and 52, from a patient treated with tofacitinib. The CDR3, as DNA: TGTGCCAGCAGCTTGGGTTCGACCTACGAGCAGTACTTC. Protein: CASSLGSTYEQYF.